This T cell receptor (beta chain) comes out of a study of T-cell reconstitution after alpha-beta-depleted transplantation in children. From germline, CDR1 is MGHRA and CDR2 YSYEKL. The V gene lost 2 bases and the J gene lost 6 bases, with 10 bases spanning the gap. The CDR3 is made up of 14 amino acids. Molecular barcoding with unique molecular identifiers was used for the TCRbeta library. Each CDR3 protein is one row after TCRdb ran MiXCR on the PCR reads. The sample holds approximately 400,000 distinct CDR3 sequences, under 13% seen once. The sample holds a few counts of this clonotype. The receptor was isolated from a human donor who donated a stem cell graft to a child with acute myeloid leukemia. Sequences were derived from PBMCs from the stem cell graft donor, sampled from the stem cell graft. This rearrangement joins TRBV4-1 to TRBJ2-2, with D perhaps matching TRBD2 (5 bases). For the CDR3, the DNA is TGCGCCAGCAGCCAAAATCCGAGGGCCGGGGAGCTGTTTTTT. This translates into CASSQNPRAGELFF.